A selection of T cell receptor beta chains follows, all from one sample in a study of CD8 T cells in Susac syndrome. TCRdb re-called the immunoSEQ multiplex PCR reads with MiXCR, one entry per CDR3 protein. The repertoire consists of 85,000 to 120,000 distinct CDR3 sequences, with roughly 94% occurring once and the leading ten covering around 0.4%. The material sequenced was CD8+ T cells from PBMCs. All receptors come from a human donor with Susac syndrome. Both conserved end residues are part of each CDR3. The D gene is left open where the match is weak. Size tells how often a clone was seen (once, few, many) or the class of an expanded clone, and some rows leave it out.

. TRBD2 TRBJ2-5 TRBV3-1 TGTGCCAGCAGCCGACTAAGCGGGGGGGTACAAGAGACCCAGTACTTC CASSRLSGGVQETQYF
. . TRBJ2-1 TRBV15 TGTGCCACCAGCAGAGTACTTTACAATGAGCAGTTCTTC CATSRVLYNEQFF
. TRBD1 TRBJ1-6 TRBV9 TGTGCCAGCAGCACCCGGGACAGGGAAAATTCACCCCTCCACTTT CASSTRDRENSPLHF
. TRBD2 TRBJ2-7 TRBV20-1 TGCAGTGCTAGCGGGGGGGGCGGCAGGGAGAGGCAGGGGCAGTACTTC CSASGGGGRERQGQYF
once TRBD1 TRBJ2-6 TRBV18 TGTGCCAGCTCACCTCCTGGGACAGGGAGCTCTGGGGCCAACGTCCTGACTTTC CASSPPGTGSSGANVLTF
. TRBD2 TRBJ2-5 TRBV3-1 TGTGCCAGCAGCTTACTAACTAGCGGGTACTCCCAAGAGACCCAGTACTTC CASSLLTSGYSQETQYF
. . TRBJ1-4 TRBV27 TGTGCCAGCAGTACAGTGACGGCGAGTGAAAAACTGTTTTTT CASSTVTASEKLFF
once . TRBJ2-3 TRBV29-1 TGCAGCGTTGGAACAGGGCAAACAGATACGCAGTATTTT CSVGTGQTDTQYF
once . TRBJ1-1 TRBV15 TGTGCCACCAGCGAAAGGGACGGGAGGACTGAAGCTTTCTTT CATSERDGRTEAFF
. . TRBJ2-3 TRBV29-1 TGCAGCGCTGGGCGACTAGGCGATACGCAGTATTTT CSAGRLGDTQYF
. . TRBJ1-1 TRBV3-1 TGTGCCAGCAGCCCGTCGTCAGGGCACACTGAAGCTTTCTTT CASSPSSGHTEAFF
. TRBD2 TRBJ2-2 TRBV27 TGTGCCAGCAGTTCCCCGGGGGGCACCGGGGAGCTGTTTTTT CASSSPGGTGELFF
few . TRBJ2-7 TRBV7-6 TGTGCCAGCAGCTCGTCCGGGAATAGGAACCTTTTTGAGCAGTACTTC CASSSSGNRNLFEQYF
. . TRBJ2-3 TRBV14 TGTGCCAGCAGCCCAAGACCCCTCACAGATACGCAGTATTTT CASSPRPLTDTQYF
. . TRBJ2-5 TRBV4-1 TGCGCCAGCAGCCAAGTGGGGGTAAAAGAGACCCAGTACTTC CASSQVGVKETQYF
. . TRBJ2-2 TRBV3-1 TGTGCCAGCAGCCAAGATCTGGACACCGGGGAGCTGTTTTTT CASSQDLDTGELFF
. TRBD2 TRBJ2-1 TRBV3-1 TGTGCCAGCAGCCAGGTGACTAGCCCCCCCTACAATGAGCAGTTCTTC CASSQVTSPPYNEQFF
. . TRBJ1-1 TRBV7-8 TGTGCCACCAGAATACAGGGAAGGAACACTGAAGCTTTCTTT CATRIQGRNTEAFF
few TRBD1 TRBJ2-1 TRBV24-1 TGTGCCACCAGTGGTTCGACAGGGGGCAATGAGCAGTTCTTC CATSGSTGGNEQFF
few . TRBJ2-7 TRBV12-3/TRBV12-4 TGTGCCAGCAGTTTAGCGGACGAGCAGTACTTC CASSLADEQYF
. TRBD1 TRBJ2-3 TRBV20-1 TGCAGTGCCCGCGGACAGGGGGAAGGGTATTTT CSARGQGEGYF
. TRBD2 TRBJ2-4 TRBV2 TGTGCCAGCAGGCTAGCGGGGGGGCCTCTGAACATTCAGTACTTC CASRLAGGPLNIQYF